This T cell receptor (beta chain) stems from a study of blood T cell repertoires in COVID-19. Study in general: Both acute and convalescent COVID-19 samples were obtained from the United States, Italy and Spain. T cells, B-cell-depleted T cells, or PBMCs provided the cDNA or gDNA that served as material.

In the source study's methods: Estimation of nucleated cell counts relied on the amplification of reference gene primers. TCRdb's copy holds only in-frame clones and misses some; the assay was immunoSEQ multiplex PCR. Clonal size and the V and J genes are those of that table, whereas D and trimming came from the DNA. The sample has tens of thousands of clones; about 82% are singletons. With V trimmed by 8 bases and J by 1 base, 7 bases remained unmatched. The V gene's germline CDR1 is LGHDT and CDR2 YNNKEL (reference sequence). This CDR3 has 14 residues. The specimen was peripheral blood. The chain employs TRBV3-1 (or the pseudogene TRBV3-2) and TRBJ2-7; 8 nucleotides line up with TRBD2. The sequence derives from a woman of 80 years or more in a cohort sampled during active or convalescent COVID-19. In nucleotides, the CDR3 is TGTGCCAGCCAGCGAGTAGCGGGATCCTACGAGCAGTACTTC. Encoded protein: CASQRVAGSYEQYF.